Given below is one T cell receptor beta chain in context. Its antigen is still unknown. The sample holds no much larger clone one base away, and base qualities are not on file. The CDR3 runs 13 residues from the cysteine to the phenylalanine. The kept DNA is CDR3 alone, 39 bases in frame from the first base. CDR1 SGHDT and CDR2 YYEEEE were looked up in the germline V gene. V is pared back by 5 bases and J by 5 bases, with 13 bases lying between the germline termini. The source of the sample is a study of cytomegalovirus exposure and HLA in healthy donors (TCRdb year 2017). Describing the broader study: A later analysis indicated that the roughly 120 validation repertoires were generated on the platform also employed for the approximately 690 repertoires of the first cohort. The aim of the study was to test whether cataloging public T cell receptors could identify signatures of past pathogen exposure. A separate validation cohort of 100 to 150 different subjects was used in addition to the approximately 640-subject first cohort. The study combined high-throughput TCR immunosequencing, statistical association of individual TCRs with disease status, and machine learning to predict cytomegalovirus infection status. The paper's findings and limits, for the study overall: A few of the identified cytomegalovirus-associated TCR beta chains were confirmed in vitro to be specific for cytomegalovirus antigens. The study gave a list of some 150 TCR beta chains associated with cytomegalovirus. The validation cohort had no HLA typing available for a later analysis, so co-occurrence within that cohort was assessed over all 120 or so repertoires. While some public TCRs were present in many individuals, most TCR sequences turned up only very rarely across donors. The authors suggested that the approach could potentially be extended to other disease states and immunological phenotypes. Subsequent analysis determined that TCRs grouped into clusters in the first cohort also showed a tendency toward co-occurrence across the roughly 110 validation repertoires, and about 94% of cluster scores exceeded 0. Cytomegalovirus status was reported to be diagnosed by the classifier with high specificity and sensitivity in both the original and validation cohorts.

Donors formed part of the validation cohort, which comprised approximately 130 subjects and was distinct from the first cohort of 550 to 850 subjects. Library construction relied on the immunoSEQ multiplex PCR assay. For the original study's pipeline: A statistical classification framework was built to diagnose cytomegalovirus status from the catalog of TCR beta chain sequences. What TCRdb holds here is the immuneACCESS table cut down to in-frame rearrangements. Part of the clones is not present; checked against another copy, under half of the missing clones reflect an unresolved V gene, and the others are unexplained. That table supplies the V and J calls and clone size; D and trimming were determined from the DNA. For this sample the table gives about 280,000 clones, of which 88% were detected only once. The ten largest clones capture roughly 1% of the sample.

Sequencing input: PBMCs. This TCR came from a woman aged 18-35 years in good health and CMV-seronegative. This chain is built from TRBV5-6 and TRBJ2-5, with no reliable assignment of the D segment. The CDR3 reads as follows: CASSSKWAETQYF. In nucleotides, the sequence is TGTGCCAGCAGTTCAAAATGGGCGGAGACCCAGTACTTC. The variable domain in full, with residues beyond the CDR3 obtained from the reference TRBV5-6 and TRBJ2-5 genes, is DAGVTQSPTHLIKTRGQQVTLRCSPKSGHDTVSWYQQALGQGPQFIFQYYEEEERQRGNFPDRFSGHQFPNYSSELNVNALLLGDSALYLCASSSKWAETQYFGPGTRLLVL.